The clone carrying this T cell receptor (beta chain) was detected a few times. Its antigen is not known. The data are from a study of metastatic and nonmetastatic thyroid tumors. For the study at large: Malignant thyroid and benign thyroid patients provided blood and tumor or nodule tissue whose repertoires were compared.

This CDR3 region has 18 residues. From germline, CDR1 is SGHAT and CDR2 FQNNGV. Unmatched junction bases numbered 8, after V lost 5 bases and J lost 3 bases. No treatment had been given to any patient before thyroid surgery. Per the original data handling: Clinicopathological groups differed in CDR3, with these differences serving to build a distant-metastasis classifier for papillary thyroid cancer. TCRdb re-called the PCR reads through MiXCR. These V and J calls rely on TCRdb rather than the paper's analysis. This sample has tens of thousands of clones; around half occur once, and the top ten carry roughly 25%. General study points: In blood and tumor, TCR beta diversity was reportedly significantly higher in malignant thyroid tumors than in benign nodules.

The source is a male donor with papillary thyroid cancer or a benign thyroid nodule (not recorded which). Some clones in this sample may be carry-over from other donors' samples. Input material: tumor tissue. This chain connects TRBV11-2 to TRBJ2-3; 16 bases agree with TRBD2. The CDR3 protein is CASSAGLAGGPSTDTQYF. As DNA, the CDR3 is TGTGCCAGCAGCGCGGGACTAGCGGGAGGGCCCTCGACAGATACGCAGTATTTT.